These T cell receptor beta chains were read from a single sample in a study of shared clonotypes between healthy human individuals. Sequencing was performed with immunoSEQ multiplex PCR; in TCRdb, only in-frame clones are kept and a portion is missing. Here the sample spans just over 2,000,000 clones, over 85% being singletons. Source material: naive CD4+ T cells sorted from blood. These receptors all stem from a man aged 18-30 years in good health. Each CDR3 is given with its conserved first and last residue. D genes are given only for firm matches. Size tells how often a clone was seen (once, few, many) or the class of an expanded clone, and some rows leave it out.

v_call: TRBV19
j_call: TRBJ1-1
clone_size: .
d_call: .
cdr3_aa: CASSSQGQGNTEAFF
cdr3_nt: TGTGCCAGTAGTTCCCAGGGGCAAGGGAACACTGAAGCTTTCTTT

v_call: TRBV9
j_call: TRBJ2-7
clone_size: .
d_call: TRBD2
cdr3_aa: CASSVGTSGVYEQYF
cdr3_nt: TGTGCCAGCAGCGTAGGCACTAGCGGGGTTTACGAGCAGTACTTC

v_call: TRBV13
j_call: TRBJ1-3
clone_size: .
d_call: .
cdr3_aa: CASSLQGSGYTIYF
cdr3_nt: TGTGCCAGCAGCTTACAGGGCTCGGGGTACACCATATATTTT

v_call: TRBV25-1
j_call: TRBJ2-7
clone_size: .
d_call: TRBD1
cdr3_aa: CASSDAGTGGPSQYF
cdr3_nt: TGTGCCAGCAGTGATGCAGGGACAGGGGGTCCCTCGCAGTACTTC

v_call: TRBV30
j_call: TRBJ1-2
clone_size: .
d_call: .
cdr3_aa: CAWSVMGGNGYTF
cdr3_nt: TGTGCCTGGAGTGTAATGGGGGGCAATGGCTACACCTTC

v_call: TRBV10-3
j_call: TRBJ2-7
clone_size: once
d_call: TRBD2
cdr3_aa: CAISESLLAQEQYF
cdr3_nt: TGTGCCATCAGTGAGTCCCTACTAGCGCAAGAGCAGTACTTC

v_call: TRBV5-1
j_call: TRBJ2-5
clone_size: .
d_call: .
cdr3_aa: CASSLTPQEGETQYF
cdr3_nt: TGCGCCAGCAGCTTAACACCCCAGGAGGGAGAGACCCAGTACTTC

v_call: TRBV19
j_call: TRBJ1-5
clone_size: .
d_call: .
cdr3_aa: CASSSRVWGQPQHF
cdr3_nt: TGTGCCAGTAGTAGCAGGGTTTGGGGCCAGCCCCAGCATTTT

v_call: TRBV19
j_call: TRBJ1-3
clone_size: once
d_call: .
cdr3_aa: CASSIVGDISGNTIYF
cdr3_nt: TGTGCCAGTAGTATAGTAGGGGATATCTCTGGAAACACCATATATTTT

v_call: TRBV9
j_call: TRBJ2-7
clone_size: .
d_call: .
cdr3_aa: CASSPQTKGFEQYF
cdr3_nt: TGTGCCAGCAGCCCCCAGACAAAGGGCTTCGAGCAGTACTTC

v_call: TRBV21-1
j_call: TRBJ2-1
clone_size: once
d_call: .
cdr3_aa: CASSSSYHEQFF
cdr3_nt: TGTGCCAGCAGCTCCTCTTACCATGAGCAGTTCTTC

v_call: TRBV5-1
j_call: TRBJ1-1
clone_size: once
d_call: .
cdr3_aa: CASSSLLNTEAFF
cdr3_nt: TGCGCCAGCAGCTCCCTTTTGAACACTGAAGCTTTCTTT

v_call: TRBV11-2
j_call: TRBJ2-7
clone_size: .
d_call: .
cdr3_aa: CASSSLSVNYEQYF
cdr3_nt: TGTGCCAGCAGCTCCCTATCGGTAAACTACGAGCAGTACTTC

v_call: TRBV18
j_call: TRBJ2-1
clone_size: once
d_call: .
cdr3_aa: CASSPQELLGNEQFF
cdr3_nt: TGTGCCAGCTCCCCCCAGGAGCTTTTGGGTAATGAGCAGTTCTTC

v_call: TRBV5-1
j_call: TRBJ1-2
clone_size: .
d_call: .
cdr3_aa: CASSPGTTNGYTF
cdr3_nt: TGCGCCAGCAGTCCCGGGACAACAAATGGCTACACCTTC

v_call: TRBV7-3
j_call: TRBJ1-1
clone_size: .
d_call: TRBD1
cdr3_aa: CASSLGRFGTENTEAFF
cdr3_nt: TGTGCCAGCAGCTTAGGACGATTCGGGACAGAGAACACTGAAGCTTTCTTT

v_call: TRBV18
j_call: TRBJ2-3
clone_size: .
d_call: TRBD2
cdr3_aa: CASSPLAGGPGTDTQYF
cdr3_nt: TGTGCCAGCTCACCACTAGCGGGGGGGCCCGGCACAGATACGCAGTATTTT

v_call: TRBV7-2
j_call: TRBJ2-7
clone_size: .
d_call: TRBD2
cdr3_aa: CASNRLAGGEQYF
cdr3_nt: TGTGCCAGCAATAGACTAGCGGGAGGTGAGCAGTACTTC

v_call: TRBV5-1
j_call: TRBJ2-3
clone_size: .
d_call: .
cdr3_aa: CASSSALGGSRGTDTQYF
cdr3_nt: TGCGCCAGCAGCTCTGCTCTGGGGGGCAGTAGGGGCACAGATACGCAGTATTTT

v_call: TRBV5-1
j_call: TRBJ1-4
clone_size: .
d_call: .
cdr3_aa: CASTLTGTNEKLFF
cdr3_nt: TGCGCCAGCACCTTAACAGGAACTAATGAAAAACTGTTTTTT

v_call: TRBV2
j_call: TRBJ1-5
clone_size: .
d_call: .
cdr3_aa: CASRVGLNQPQHF
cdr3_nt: TGTGCCAGCAGAGTGGGACTCAATCAGCCCCAGCATTTT

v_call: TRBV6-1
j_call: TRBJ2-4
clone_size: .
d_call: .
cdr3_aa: CASSEATTQYF
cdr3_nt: TGTGCCAGCAGTGAAGCGACGACTCAGTACTTC

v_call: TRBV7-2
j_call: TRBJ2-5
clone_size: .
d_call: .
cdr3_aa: CASSFLRGFQETQYF
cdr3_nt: TGTGCCAGCAGCTTCCTAAGGGGATTCCAAGAGACCCAGTACTTC

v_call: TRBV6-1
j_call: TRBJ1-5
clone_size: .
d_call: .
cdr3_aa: CASNFPAQAPQHF
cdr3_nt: TGTGCCAGCAACTTTCCGGCGCAAGCGCCCCAGCATTTT

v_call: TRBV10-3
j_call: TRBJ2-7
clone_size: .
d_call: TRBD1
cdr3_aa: CAISGTGYEQYF
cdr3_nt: TGTGCCATCAGTGGGACAGGTTACGAGCAGTACTTC

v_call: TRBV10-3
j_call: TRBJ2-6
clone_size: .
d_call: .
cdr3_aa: CAISETASSGANVLTF
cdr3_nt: TGTGCCATCAGTGAGACTGCAAGCTCTGGGGCCAACGTCCTGACTTTC

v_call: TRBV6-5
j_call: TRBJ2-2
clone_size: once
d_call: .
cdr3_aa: CASRRQSTVTGELFF
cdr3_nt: TGTGCCAGCAGGCGGCAATCCACGGTCACCGGGGAGCTGTTTTTT

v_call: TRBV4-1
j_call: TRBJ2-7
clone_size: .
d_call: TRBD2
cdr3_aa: CASSRNLAGLYEQYF
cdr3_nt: TGCGCCAGCAGCCGCAACCTAGCGGGTTTATACGAGCAGTACTTC

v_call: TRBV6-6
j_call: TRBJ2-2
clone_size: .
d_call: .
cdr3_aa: CAGGQSTGELFF
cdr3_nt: TGTGCGGGGGGTCAGAGCACCGGGGAGCTGTTTTTT

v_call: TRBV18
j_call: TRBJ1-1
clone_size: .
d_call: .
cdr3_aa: CASSPDSLEAFF
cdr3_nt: TGTGCCAGCTCACCAGATTCTTTGGAAGCTTTCTTT

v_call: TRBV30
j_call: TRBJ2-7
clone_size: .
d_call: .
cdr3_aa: CAWSFFISSYEQYF
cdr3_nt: TGTGCCTGGAGTTTCTTCATTAGCTCCTACGAGCAGTACTTC

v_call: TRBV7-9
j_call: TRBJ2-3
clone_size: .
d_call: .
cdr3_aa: CASSPSAGDTQYF
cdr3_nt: TGTGCCAGCAGCCCCTCAGCCGGAGATACGCAGTATTTT

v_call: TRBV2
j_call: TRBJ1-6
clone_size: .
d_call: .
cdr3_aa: CASRRTVSLTSNSPLHF
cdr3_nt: TGTGCCAGCAGACGGACAGTCAGCCTAACCTCTAATTCACCCCTCCACTTT

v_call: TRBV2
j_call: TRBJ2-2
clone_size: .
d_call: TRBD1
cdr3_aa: CASTEGTGGELFF
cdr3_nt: TGTGCCAGCACCGAAGGGACAGGCGGGGAGCTGTTTTTT

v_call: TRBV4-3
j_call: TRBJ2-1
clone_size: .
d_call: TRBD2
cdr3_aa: CASSPLAGPKGYEQFF
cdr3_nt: TGCGCCAGCAGCCCCCTAGCGGGGCCTAAGGGCTATGAGCAGTTCTTC